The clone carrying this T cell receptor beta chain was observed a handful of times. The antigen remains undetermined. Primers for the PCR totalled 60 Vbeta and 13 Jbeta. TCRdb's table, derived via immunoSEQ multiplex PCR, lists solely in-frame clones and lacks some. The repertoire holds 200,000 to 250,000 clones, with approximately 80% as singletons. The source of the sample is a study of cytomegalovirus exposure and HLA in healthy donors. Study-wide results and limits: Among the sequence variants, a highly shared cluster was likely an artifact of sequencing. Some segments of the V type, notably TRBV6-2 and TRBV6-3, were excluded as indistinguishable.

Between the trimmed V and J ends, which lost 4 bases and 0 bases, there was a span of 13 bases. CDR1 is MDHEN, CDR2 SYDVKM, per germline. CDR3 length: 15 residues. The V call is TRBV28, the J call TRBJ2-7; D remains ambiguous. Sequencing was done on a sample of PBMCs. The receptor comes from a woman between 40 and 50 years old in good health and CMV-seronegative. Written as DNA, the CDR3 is TGTGCCAGCAGTTCCCCTTACGGTAGCTCCTACGAGCAGTACTTC. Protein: CASSSPYGSSYEQYF.